This T cell receptor (beta chain) stems from a study of blood T cell repertoires in COVID-19. Turning to the study itself: Some COVID-19 samples were acute and others convalescent; all came from the United States, Italy and Spain. T cells, B-cell-depleted T cells, or PBMCs provided the cDNA or gDNA that served as material.

The germline gives CDR1 MGHDK, CDR2 SYGVNS. Trimming took 1 base from V and 5 from J; bases not matched to a gene: 7. There are 15 residues in the CDR3. A Seattle source enrolled patients during active infection and followed them longitudinally. Original methodology: Researchers report that nucleated cell counts were estimated from reference gene primer amplification. Produced via immunoSEQ multiplex PCR; TCRdb's table is partial and in-frame only. V and J calls and clone size follow that table, whereas D and trimming were derived from the DNA. The data hold some 360,000 clones, with roughly nine tenths observed a single time.

Material: peripheral blood. The clonotype was recovered from a woman in her sixties or seventies with COVID-19, enrolled during active disease. The chain links TRBV25-1 to TRBJ2-5, with TRBD2 matching 7 bases. CDR3 sequence (DNA): TGTGCCAGCAGTGAATGGGAGGGAGGGAAGGAGACCCAGTACTTC. This gives the protein CASSEWEGGKETQYF.